Described below is a single TCR beta chain sequence and its context. This sample stems from a study of cytomegalovirus exposure and HLA in healthy donors. This PCR relied on a set of 60 Vbeta primers and 13 Jbeta primers. How the authors handled the data: A later analysis counted 65 million to 95 million unique TCR beta chains, 10 million to 12 million shared. Measured with immunoSEQ multiplex PCR; TCRdb has only the in-frame clones, and not every one. V, J and clone size are taken as reported in that table, and D and trimming were inferred from the DNA itself. The data contain about 190,000 clones, 65% to 85% of them singletons. The CDR3 length is 14 residues. Deletions cut 9 bases from V and 1 base from J, with 16 bases between. Germline CDR1 and CDR2: SGHRS and YFSETQ.

The sequenced material came from PBMCs. The chain couples TRBV5-1 to TRBJ2-5; D possibly corresponds to TRBD2 (7 bases). The origin of this receptor is a man aged 50 to 59 in good health and CMV-seronegative. CDR3 DNA: TGCGCCACCAGATTGGGAGGGGGCCAAGAGACCCAGTACTTC. It specifies CATRLGGGQETQYF. The full variable domain, its missing parts supplied by reference TRBV5-1 and TRBJ2-5, is KAGVTQTPRYLIKTRGQQVTLSCSPISGHRSVSWYQQTPGQGLQFLFEYFSETQRNKGNFPGRFSGRQFSNSRSEMNVSTLELGDSALYLCATRLGGGQETQYFGPGTRLLVL.